This is a list of T cell receptor beta chains from one sample in a study of T cell responses to AZD1222 COVID-19 vaccine. The data were produced by immunoSEQ multiplex PCR, yet TCRdb's version contains in-frame clones alone and is incomplete. The sample has approximately 100,000 clones, 87% seen once. This sample comprised peripheral blood, obtained on day 0 of AZD1222 vaccination. These receptor sequences come from an adult in good health. CDR3s include the opening cysteine and the closing phenylalanine or tryptophan. Fields, in order: D gene, J gene, clone size, V gene, CDR3 length, CDR3 DNA, CDR3 protein. A D gene is named only where the DNA matches it firmly. Rows give clone size only sometimes, using once, few, many, or a class for an expanded clone.

TRBD2	TRBJ2-2	.	TRBV12-3/TRBV12-4	13	TGTGCCAGCAGCCGCGGACTAGCCGGGGAGCTGTTTTTT	CASSRGLAGELFF
.	TRBJ2-5	.	TRBV7-2	15	TGTGCCAGCAGCTTAGTGGTAGGGCCCCAAGAGACCCAGTACTTC	CASSLVVGPQETQYF
.	TRBJ2-3	.	TRBV6-2/TRBV6-3	18	TGTGCCAGCAGTTACATAGTTGCTAGCAGGAGGCTCGGGGATACGCAGTATTTT	CASSYIVASRRLGDTQYF
.	TRBJ1-6	.	TRBV6-6	11	TGTGCCAGCAGTGCTGATGCCCCCCTCCACTTT	CASSADAPLHF
.	TRBJ1-2	.	TRBV25-1	13	TGTGCCAGCAGTGAAGAGGGGAGGGATGGCTACACCTTC	CASSEEGRDGYTF
.	TRBJ2-7	once	TRBV5-1	16	TGCGCCAGCACTGGGGCCTGGCAGGGATTTGACTACGAGCAGTACTTC	CASTGAWQGFDYEQYF
.	TRBJ1-1	.	TRBV18	13	TGTGCCAGCTCACCGCAGGGGAACACTGAAGCTTTCTTT	CASSPQGNTEAFF
.	TRBJ2-5	.	TRBV7-3	14	TGTGCCAGCAGCTTAGCGGGCAACCAAGAGACCCAGTACTTC	CASSLAGNQETQYF
TRBD1	TRBJ1-2	.	TRBV27	13	TGTGCCAGCAGGCCGGGACAGGGAAGGGGCTACACCTTC	CASRPGQGRGYTF
.	TRBJ1-2	.	TRBV30	14	TGTGCCTGGAGTGTACGGTGGGGGTACTATGGCTACACCTTC	CAWSVRWGYYGYTF
.	TRBJ2-5	.	TRBV9	14	TGTGCCAGCAGCGTAGGTTCTAGCGTCGAGACCCAGTACTTC	CASSVGSSVETQYF
.	TRBJ1-3	.	TRBV29-1	17	TGCAGCGTCGTCGTCCGGGGGCCCATACACTCTGGAAACACCATATATTTT	CSVVVRGPIHSGNTIYF
TRBD2	TRBJ2-7	.	TRBV6-1	15	TGTGCCAGCAGTGATATCCCGACAGCGGGAGACGAGCAGTACTTC	CASSDIPTAGDEQYF
.	TRBJ1-1	.	TRBV5-4	16	TGTGCCAGCAGCTTAGGCGCAGGGACCCTGAACACTGAAGCTTTCTTT	CASSLGAGTLNTEAFF
.	TRBJ1-4	.	TRBV11-2	16	TGTGCCAGCAGCTTAATTGCTGCGGGAGGAGATGAAAAACTGTTTTTT	CASSLIAAGGDEKLFF
TRBD1	TRBJ1-6	few	TRBV7-9	13	TGTGCCAGCGGCGCCAAGGGGGCATCACCCCTCCACTTT	CASGAKGASPLHF
.	TRBJ1-4	.	TRBV10-3	13	TGTGCCACATCGGGGGGGTCAAATGAAAAACTGTTTTTT	CATSGGSNEKLFF
.	TRBJ2-2	.	TRBV5-1	15	TGCGCCAGCAGCCCATTGCGGGCGTCCACCGGGGAGCTGTTTTTT	CASSPLRASTGELFF
.	TRBJ1-3	.	TRBV2	15	TGTGCCAGCAGTGAGAGGCCGAGCTCTGGAAACACCATATATTTT	CASSERPSSGNTIYF
.	TRBJ1-1	.	TRBV15	14	TGTGCCACCAGCAGAGGTGGGGGGGACCCTGAAGCTTTCTTT	CATSRGGGDPEAFF
.	TRBJ2-3	.	TRBV5-1	16	TGCGCCAGCAGCTTGGATTTCGGGGAATGGAGAGATACGCAGTATTTT	CASSLDFGEWRDTQYF
TRBD2	TRBJ2-1	.	TRBV27	16	TGTGCCAGCAGTTTAGGCGGGAGGAGCTCCTACAATGAGCAGTTCTTC	CASSLGGRSSYNEQFF
.	TRBJ2-7	.	TRBV14	18	TGTGCCAGCAGCCCAAGCGGGTTTAGGGGAAGGAGCTCCTACGAGCAGTACTTC	CASSPSGFRGRSSYEQYF
TRBD1	TRBJ1-3	.	TRBV5-1	12	TGCGCCAGCAGCACGGGACAGGGGACCATATATTTT	CASSTGQGTIYF
TRBD1	TRBJ2-4	once	TRBV7-2	16	TGTGCCAGCAGCTTAGCGCCAGGGGGCGCCAAAAACATTCAGTACTTC	CASSLAPGGAKNIQYF
.	TRBJ1-2	.	TRBV27	14	TGTGCCAGCAGTTTAATGGGGAGTAACTATGGCTACACCTTC	CASSLMGSNYGYTF
.	TRBJ2-1	.	TRBV28	12	TGTGCCAGCAGTTTAATCCAAAATGAGCAGTTCTTC	CASSLIQNEQFF
.	TRBJ1-5	.	TRBV18	16	TGTGCCAGCTCACCACCCGGGGGGGCGAGCAATCAGCCCCAGCATTTT	CASSPPGGASNQPQHF
.	TRBJ1-2	.	TRBV13	18	TGTGCCAGCAGCTTATTCCTGGGGGCGAAGGGGTGGGACTATGGCTACACCTTC	CASSLFLGAKGWDYGYTF
TRBD1	TRBJ1-1	few	TRBV9	15	TGTGCCAGCAGCCCAAGACAGGGAATGAACACTGAAGCTTTCTTT	CASSPRQGMNTEAFF
.	TRBJ1-5	.	TRBV6-5	13	TGTGCCAGCAGCGGAACGATGAATCAGCCCCAGCATTTT	CASSGTMNQPQHF
.	TRBJ2-3	.	TRBV4-3	14	TGCGCCAGCAGCCAAGAGGCGGGGGCCTATACGCAGTATTTT	CASSQEAGAYTQYF
TRBD2	TRBJ2-7	.	TRBV4-2	15	TGTGCCAGCAGCCAAAATAGCGGGGCCCTCTACGAGCAGTACTTC	CASSQNSGALYEQYF
.	TRBJ1-2	once	TRBV28	15	TGTGCCAGCAGATCTCTCCTCGGCCCCGGCTATGGCTACACCTTC	CASRSLLGPGYGYTF
.	TRBJ2-2	.	TRBV7-8	16	TGTGCCAGCAGCCCCCTAGCACCAACGGACACCGGGGAGCTGTTTTTT	CASSPLAPTDTGELFF
TRBD2	TRBJ2-3	.	TRBV5-1	14	TGCGCCAGCAGCTTGGGGCGGGAGGGGGATACGCAGTATTTT	CASSLGREGDTQYF
TRBD2	TRBJ2-7	.	TRBV5-1	14	TGCGCCAGCAGCCCGTCGGGGGGGACTGGCGAGCAGTACTTC	CASSPSGGTGEQYF
.	TRBJ2-3	.	TRBV2	14	TGTGCCAGCAGGAACAGGGTGGGCACAGATACGCAGTATTTT	CASRNRVGTDTQYF
TRBD1	TRBJ2-7	.	TRBV3-1/TRBV3-2	15	TGTGCCAGCAGCCAAGAATGGGACAGGGCCTACGAGCAGTACTTC	CASSQEWDRAYEQYF
TRBD1	TRBJ1-6	.	TRBV30	14	TGTGCCTGGACAAGACAGGGGGCAGGCTCACCCCTCCACTTT	CAWTRQGAGSPLHF
TRBD2	TRBJ2-3	.	TRBV5-1	17	TGCGCCAGCAGCTTTAAAACTAGCGGGGGGCTGACAGATACGCAGTATTTT	CASSFKTSGGLTDTQYF
.	TRBJ1-1	.	TRBV28	13	TGTGCCAGCAGTTTTAGGGCCGCCGCTGAAGCTTTCTTT	CASSFRAAAEAFF
TRBD1	TRBJ1-2	.	TRBV6-6	15	TGTGCCAGCAGTTCACAGGGGGACCCTAACTATGGCTACACCTTC	CASSSQGDPNYGYTF
.	TRBJ1-1	once	TRBV5-4	14	TGTGCCAGCAGCTTCCCAGGGTTTAGGACTGAAGCTTTCTTT	CASSFPGFRTEAFF
.	TRBJ2-7	.	TRBV28	15	TGTGCCAGCAACTCAGCCTCCGGGACCCGCTACGAGCAGTACTTC	CASNSASGTRYEQYF
.	TRBJ1-1	.	TRBV7-6	13	TGTGCCAGCAGCGGCGGATGGGGCACTGAAGCTTTCTTT	CASSGGWGTEAFF
TRBD2	TRBJ2-1	.	TRBV5-1	16	TGCGCCAGCAGCTCCGAACTAGCGGGAGGCTACAATGAGCAGTTCTTC	CASSSELAGGYNEQFF
.	TRBJ2-3	.	TRBV15	14	TGTGCCACCAGCATGGGGGGTCTCGGAAATACGCAGTATTTT	CATSMGGLGNTQYF
.	TRBJ1-1	.	TRBV29-1	12	TGCAGCGTTGCCAGGGGGAACACTGAAGCTTTCTTT	CSVARGNTEAFF
.	TRBJ1-5	.	TRBV6-5	15	TGTGCCAGCTGGGACGGCCAACAATTCAATCAGCCCCAGCATTTT	CASWDGQQFNQPQHF
TRBD1	TRBJ2-5	once	TRBV7-6	15	TGTGCCAGCAGCGCAGCGGGACAGGGGTGGGAGACCCAGTACTTC	CASSAAGQGWETQYF